This is a list of T cell receptor beta chains from one sample in a study of blood T cell repertoires in COVID-19. Some clones are missing from TCRdb's copy, which holds only in-frame ones; the method was immunoSEQ multiplex PCR. The sample yields around 310,000 clones, around 89% seen once. The source material was peripheral blood. These receptors were taken from a woman aged 35 to 49 with COVID-19, enrolled during active disease. Both conserved end residues are part of each CDR3. D genes are given only for firm matches. Part of the rows lack a size; the others show once, few, many or a class for expanded clones.

DNA: TGTGCCAGCAGCTTAGGGGCCAGCCTCACTGAAGCTTTCTTT
CDR3: CASSLGASLTEAFF
J: TRBJ1-1
V: TRBV7-2
size: few
D: NA

DNA: TGTGCCAGCAGTTCGTCCGGGACAGTCTATGGCTACACCTTC
CDR3: CASSSSGTVYGYTF
J: TRBJ1-2
V: TRBV27
size: once
D: TRBD1

DNA: TGTGCCAGCAGTCGTCTCAGGGGTGCACAACAGCCCCAGCATTTT
CDR3: CASSRLRGAQQPQHF
J: TRBJ1-5
V: TRBV28
size: NA
D: NA

DNA: TGTGCCAGCAGTCCGGACAGGAGGGGTGGCTATGGCTACACCTTC
CDR3: CASSPDRRGGYGYTF
J: TRBJ1-2
V: TRBV28
size: NA
D: TRBD1

DNA: TGTGCCTGGAGTGTTGTTTCGGGAGTGGATGAAAAACTGTTTTTT
CDR3: CAWSVVSGVDEKLFF
J: TRBJ1-4
V: TRBV30
size: NA
D: NA

DNA: TGTGCCAGCTCACTTACCCGGGAGTTTGAAGCTTTCTTT
CDR3: CASSLTREFEAFF
J: TRBJ1-1
V: TRBV18
size: NA
D: NA

DNA: TGTGCCAGCAGTCCCCCGTTCCCGGGACAGGGAGGCGGCTACACCTTC
CDR3: CASSPPFPGQGGGYTF
J: TRBJ1-2
V: TRBV28
size: NA
D: TRBD1

DNA: TGTGCCAGCAGCCGCGTAAACTCTGGAAACACCATATATTTT
CDR3: CASSRVNSGNTIYF
J: TRBJ1-3
V: TRBV3-1/TRBV3-2
size: NA
D: NA

DNA: TGTGCCACCAGCAGAGATACCCTGACAGGCTATGGCTACACCTTC
CDR3: CATSRDTLTGYGYTF
J: TRBJ1-2
V: TRBV15
size: NA
D: NA

DNA: TGTGCCAGCAGCTTAGCGCGGGGCGAGACCCAGTACTTC
CDR3: CASSLARGETQYF
J: TRBJ2-5
V: TRBV7-2
size: NA
D: NA

DNA: TGTGCCAGCAGTTGGGAGTCGGGGGGAGAGACCCAGTACTTC
CDR3: CASSWESGGETQYF
J: TRBJ2-5
V: TRBV2
size: once
D: TRBD2

DNA: TGTGCCAGCAGTTGGGACAGGGAAAGTGGGCAGTTCTTC
CDR3: CASSWDRESGQFF
J: TRBJ2-1
V: TRBV6-5
size: NA
D: TRBD1

DNA: TGTGCCAGCAGTTACTACACCCTTACCTACAATGAGCAGTTCTTC
CDR3: CASSYYTLTYNEQFF
J: TRBJ2-1
V: TRBV6-6
size: once
D: NA

DNA: TGCGCCAGCAGCAAGGGGACAGGGCTCGGTCAGCCCCAGCATTTT
CDR3: CASSKGTGLGQPQHF
J: TRBJ1-5
V: TRBV5-1
size: few
D: TRBD1

DNA: TGTGCCAGCAGTGAACCCAGGGGATATGGCTACACCTTC
CDR3: CASSEPRGYGYTF
J: TRBJ1-2
V: TRBV6-1
size: once
D: NA

DNA: TGTGCCAGCAGCTTTAAAGAGTATGGCTACACCTTC
CDR3: CASSFKEYGYTF
J: TRBJ1-2
V: TRBV7-2
size: NA
D: NA

DNA: TGTGCCTCTCAGGGCAAAGCTGTAAACACCATATATTTT
CDR3: CASQGKAVNTIYF
J: TRBJ1-3
V: TRBV30
size: NA
D: NA

DNA: TGCGCCAGCGGTAAAGACACCCATCAGCCCCAGCATTTT
CDR3: CASGKDTHQPQHF
J: TRBJ1-5
V: TRBV23-1
size: NA
D: NA

DNA: TGTGCCAGCAACAGGGCTTCGAACACCGGGGAGCTGTTTTTT
CDR3: CASNRASNTGELFF
J: TRBJ2-2
V: TRBV27
size: NA
D: NA

DNA: TGTGCCAGCAGCCTCACATTCTCTGGGGCCAACGTCCTGACTTTC
CDR3: CASSLTFSGANVLTF
J: TRBJ2-6
V: TRBV7-2
size: NA
D: NA

DNA: TGTGCCAGCAGGATTACAGGGTATGCTTTCTTT
CDR3: CASRITGYAFF
J: TRBJ1-1
V: TRBV28
size: NA
D: NA

DNA: TGTGCCGGCACCAAGCGGCAGTTCAATGGCTACACCTTC
CDR3: CAGTKRQFNGYTF
J: TRBJ1-2
V: TRBV3-1/TRBV3-2
size: NA
D: NA

DNA: TGTGCCAGTAGTCTCGGGACAGGGGTCACTGAAGCTTTCTTT
CDR3: CASSLGTGVTEAFF
J: TRBJ1-1
V: TRBV19
size: NA
D: TRBD1

DNA: TGTGCCAGCAGCTCCGTCGGGGGATTCGCCTACGAGCAGTACTTC
CDR3: CASSSVGGFAYEQYF
J: TRBJ2-7
V: TRBV7-2
size: once
D: NA

DNA: TGTGCCAGCAGACTGAAGGAGGATAATTCACCCCTCCACTTT
CDR3: CASRLKEDNSPLHF
J: TRBJ1-6
V: TRBV9
size: NA
D: NA

DNA: TGTGCCAGCAGCTTTACGACAGGGGACTATGGCTACACCTTC
CDR3: CASSFTTGDYGYTF
J: TRBJ1-2
V: TRBV7-9
size: NA
D: TRBD1

DNA: TGTGCCATCAGTCGGGACAGGGGAGACGAGCAGTACTTC
CDR3: CAISRDRGDEQYF
J: TRBJ2-7
V: TRBV10-3
size: once
D: TRBD1

DNA: TGTGCCAGCACGAGGGAGGGCAGGGAAGCTTTCTTT
CDR3: CASTREGREAFF
J: TRBJ1-1
V: TRBV2
size: NA
D: NA

DNA: TGCAGCGTGGATAGCGGAGCAAGCACAGATACGCAGTATTTT
CDR3: CSVDSGASTDTQYF
J: TRBJ2-3
V: TRBV29-1
size: NA
D: NA

DNA: TGTGCCAGTAGTATTTCAGGAGGTAACTATGGCTACACCTTC
CDR3: CASSISGGNYGYTF
J: TRBJ1-2
V: TRBV19
size: NA
D: NA

DNA: TGTGCCAGCAGTAGCGGGGGCGGGACCCAGTACTTC
CDR3: CASSSGGGTQYF
J: TRBJ2-5
V: TRBV27
size: NA
D: TRBD2

DNA: TGTGCCAGCAGCTTAGGATCAGGGGGCGGATACGAGCAGTACTTC
CDR3: CASSLGSGGGYEQYF
J: TRBJ2-7
V: TRBV11-3
size: NA
D: TRBD1

DNA: TGTGCCAGCAGCGTAGAGGGGTTTTGGGGAACGAACACCGGGGAGCTGTTTTTT
CDR3: CASSVEGFWGTNTGELFF
J: TRBJ2-2
V: TRBV9
size: NA
D: NA

DNA: TGTGCCAGCAGTAGGACAGGGGGCACTGAAGCTTTCTTT
CDR3: CASSRTGGTEAFF
J: TRBJ1-1
V: TRBV12-3/TRBV12-4
size: NA
D: TRBD1

DNA: TGTGCCAGCAGGCGAGCCCTAGCGGGGAACTACGAGCAGTACTTC
CDR3: CASRRALAGNYEQYF
J: TRBJ2-7
V: TRBV6-5
size: NA
D: TRBD2

DNA: TGTGCCAACCCTGGGACTGTAGTTGAGGAGACCCAGTACTTC
CDR3: CANPGTVVEETQYF
J: TRBJ2-5
V: TRBV27
size: NA
D: NA

DNA: TGCAGCGTTGCGGGACTAGCGGGAGACTACGAGCAGTACTTC
CDR3: CSVAGLAGDYEQYF
J: TRBJ2-7
V: TRBV29-1
size: NA
D: TRBD2

DNA: TGTGCCAGCAGCGCAGACTTGTCAGATACGCAGTATTTT
CDR3: CASSADLSDTQYF
J: TRBJ2-3
V: TRBV7-9
size: NA
D: NA

DNA: TGCGCCAGCAGCGTTGAGGCGGGTCCCTTAGAGCAGTTCTTC
CDR3: CASSVEAGPLEQFF
J: TRBJ2-1
V: TRBV5-1
size: NA
D: NA

DNA: TGCGCCAGCAGCTTGGCCGGCCTAGCGGGAGGGCCGGGTGAGCAGTTCTTC
CDR3: CASSLAGLAGGPGEQFF
J: TRBJ2-1
V: TRBV5-1
size: NA
D: TRBD2